This TCR beta chain was obtained from a study of beta chain features in type 1 diabetes. Points from the study as a whole: In every one of the four CD4+ subsets, TCRB CDR3s were moderately but significantly shorter in Type 1 diabetes patients.

As regards this clone: Its matching antigen is unknown.

The V end was cut by 2 bases, the J end by 6 bases, with 19 bases between. The CDR3 is 17 residues long. CDR1 is SGHNT, CDR2 YENEEA, per germline. The whole isolated RNA underwent reverse transcription, so sequencing captured expressed TCRB transcripts. The protocol was immunoSEQ multiplex PCR, while the TCRdb copy is restricted to in-frame clones and leaves out a portion. The sample records 60,000 to 75,000 clones, approximately 59% being singletons. This TCR was sampled from a woman aged 18 to 35 in good health. The specimen sequenced was Tregs from blood. This chain connects TRBV11-3 to TRBJ2-2, with a weak D call TRBD1 (6 bases). The CDR3 DNA is TGTGCCAGCAGCTTAATTAGTACAGGGTACTGGTCCGGGGAGCTGTTTTTT. Its protein is CASSLISTGYWSGELFF. The full variable domain, its missing parts supplied by reference TRBV11-3 and TRBJ2-2, is EAGVVQSPRYKIIEKKQPVAFWCNPISGHNTLYWYLQNLGQGPELLIRYENEEAVDDSQLPKDRFSAERLKGVDSTLKIQPAELGDSAVYLCASSLISTGYWSGELFFGEGSRLTVL.